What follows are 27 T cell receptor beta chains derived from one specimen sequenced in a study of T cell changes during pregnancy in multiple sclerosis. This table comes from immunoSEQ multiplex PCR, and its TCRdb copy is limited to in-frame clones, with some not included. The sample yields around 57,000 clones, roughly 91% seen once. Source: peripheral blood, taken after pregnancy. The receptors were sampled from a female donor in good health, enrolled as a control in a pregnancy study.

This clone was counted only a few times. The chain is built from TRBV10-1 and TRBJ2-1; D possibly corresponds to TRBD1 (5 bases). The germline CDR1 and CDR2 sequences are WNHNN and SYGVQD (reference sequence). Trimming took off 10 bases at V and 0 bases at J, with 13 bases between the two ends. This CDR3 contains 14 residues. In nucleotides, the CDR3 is TGCGCCATCCTAAACCAGGGCTCCTACAATGAGCAGTTCTTC. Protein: CAILNQGSYNEQFF.

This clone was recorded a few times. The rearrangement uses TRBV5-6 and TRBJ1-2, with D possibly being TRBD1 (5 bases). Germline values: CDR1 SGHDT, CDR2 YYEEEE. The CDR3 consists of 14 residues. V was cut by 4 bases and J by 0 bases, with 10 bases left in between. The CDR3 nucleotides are TGTGCCAGCAGCGTGGGGCCTTCTAACTATGGCTACACCTTC. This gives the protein CASSVGPSNYGYTF.

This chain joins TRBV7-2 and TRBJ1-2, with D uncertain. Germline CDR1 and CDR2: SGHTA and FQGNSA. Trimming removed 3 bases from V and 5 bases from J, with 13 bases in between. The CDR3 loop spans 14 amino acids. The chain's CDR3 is CASSLGRTPYGYTF. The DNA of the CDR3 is TGTGCCAGCAGCTTGGGCCGTACTCCGTATGGCTACACCTTC. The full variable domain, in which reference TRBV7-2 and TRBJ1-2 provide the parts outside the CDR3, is GAGVSQSPSNKVTEKGKDVELRCDPISGHTALYWYRQSLGQGLEFLIYFQGNSAPDKSGLPSDRFSAERTGGSVSTLTIQRTQQEDSAVYLCASSLGRTPYGYTFGSGTRLTVV.

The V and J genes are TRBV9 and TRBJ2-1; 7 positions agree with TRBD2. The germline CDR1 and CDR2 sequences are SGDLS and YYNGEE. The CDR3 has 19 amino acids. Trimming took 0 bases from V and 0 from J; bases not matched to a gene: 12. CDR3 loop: CASSVVSGGSYYSYNEQFF. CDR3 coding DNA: TGTGCCAGCAGCGTAGTATCCGGGGGGTCCTACTACTCCTACAATGAGCAGTTCTTC.

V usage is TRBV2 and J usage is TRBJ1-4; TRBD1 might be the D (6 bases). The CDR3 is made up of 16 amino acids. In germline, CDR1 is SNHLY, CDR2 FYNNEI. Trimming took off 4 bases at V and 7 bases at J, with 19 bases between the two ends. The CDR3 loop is CASSVGGTPGSEKLFF. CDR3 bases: TGTGCCAGCAGTGTCGGTGGGACACCCGGAAGTGAAAAACTGTTTTTT.

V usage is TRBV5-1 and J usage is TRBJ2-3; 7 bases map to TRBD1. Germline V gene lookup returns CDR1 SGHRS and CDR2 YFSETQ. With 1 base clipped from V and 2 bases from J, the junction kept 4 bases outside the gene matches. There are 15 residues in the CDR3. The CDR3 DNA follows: TGCGCCAGCAGCTTGAGTCAGGGGGACACAGATACGCAGTATTTT. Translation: CASSLSQGDTDTQYF.

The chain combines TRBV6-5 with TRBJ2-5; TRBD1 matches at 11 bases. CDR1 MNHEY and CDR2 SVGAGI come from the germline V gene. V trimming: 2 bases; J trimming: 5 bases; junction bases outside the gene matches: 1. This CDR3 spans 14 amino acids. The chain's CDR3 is CASSYGTGGETQYF. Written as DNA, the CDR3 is TGTGCCAGCAGTTACGGGACAGGGGGTGAGACCCAGTACTTC.

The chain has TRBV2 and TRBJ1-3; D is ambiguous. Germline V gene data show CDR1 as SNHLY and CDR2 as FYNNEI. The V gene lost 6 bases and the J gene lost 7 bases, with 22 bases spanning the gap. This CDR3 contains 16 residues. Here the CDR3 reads CASSERARRGPNTIYF. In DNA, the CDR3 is TGTGCCAGCAGCGAGAGGGCCAGGAGAGGGCCGAACACCATATATTTT.

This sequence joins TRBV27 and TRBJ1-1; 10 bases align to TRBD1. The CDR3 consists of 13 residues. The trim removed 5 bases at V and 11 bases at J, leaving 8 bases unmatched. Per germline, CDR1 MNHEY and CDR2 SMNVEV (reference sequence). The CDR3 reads CASSPGTGARAFF. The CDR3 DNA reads TGTGCCAGCAGTCCCGGGACAGGGGCGCGCGCTTTCTTT.

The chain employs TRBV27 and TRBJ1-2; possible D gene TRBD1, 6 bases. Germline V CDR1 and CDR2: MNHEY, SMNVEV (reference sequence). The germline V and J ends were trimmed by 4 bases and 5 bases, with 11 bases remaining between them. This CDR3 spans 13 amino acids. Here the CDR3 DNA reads TGTGCCAGCAGTTCGGCAGGGGTATATGGCTACACCTTC. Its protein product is CASSSAGVYGYTF.

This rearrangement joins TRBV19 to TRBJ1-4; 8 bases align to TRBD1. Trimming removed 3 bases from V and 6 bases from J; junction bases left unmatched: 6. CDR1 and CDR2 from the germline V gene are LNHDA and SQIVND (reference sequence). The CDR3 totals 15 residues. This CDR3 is CASSIGAGGHEKLFF. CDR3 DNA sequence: TGTGCCAGTAGTATTGGCGCAGGGGGCCATGAAAAACTGTTTTTT.

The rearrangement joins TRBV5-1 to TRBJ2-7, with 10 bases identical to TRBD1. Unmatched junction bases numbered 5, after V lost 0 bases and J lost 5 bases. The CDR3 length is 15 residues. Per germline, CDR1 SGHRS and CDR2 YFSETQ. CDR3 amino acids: CASSLGSGTGDEQYF. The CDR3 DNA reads TGCGCCAGCAGCTTGGGATCGGGGACAGGGGACGAGCAGTACTTC.

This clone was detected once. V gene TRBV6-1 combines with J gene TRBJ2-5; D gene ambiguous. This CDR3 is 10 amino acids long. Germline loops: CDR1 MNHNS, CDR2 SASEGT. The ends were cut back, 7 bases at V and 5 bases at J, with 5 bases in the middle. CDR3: CASTRETQYF. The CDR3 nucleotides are TGTGCCAGCACTCGGGAGACCCAGTACTTC.

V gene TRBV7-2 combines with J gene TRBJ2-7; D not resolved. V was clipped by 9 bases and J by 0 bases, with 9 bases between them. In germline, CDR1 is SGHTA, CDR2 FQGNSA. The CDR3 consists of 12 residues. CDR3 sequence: CASTIHSYEQYF. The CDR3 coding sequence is TGTGCCAGTACAATCCACTCCTACGAGCAGTACTTC.

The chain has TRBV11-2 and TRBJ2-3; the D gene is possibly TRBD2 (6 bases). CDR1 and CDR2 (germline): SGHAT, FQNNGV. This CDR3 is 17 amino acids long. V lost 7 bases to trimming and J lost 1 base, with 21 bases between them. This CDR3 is CASKESWGGIRTDTQYF. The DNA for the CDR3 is TGTGCCAGCAAGGAGAGTTGGGGCGGGATTCGCACAGATACGCAGTATTTT.

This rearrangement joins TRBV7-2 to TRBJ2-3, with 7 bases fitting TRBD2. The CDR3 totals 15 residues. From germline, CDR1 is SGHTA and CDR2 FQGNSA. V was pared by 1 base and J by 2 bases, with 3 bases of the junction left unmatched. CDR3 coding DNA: TGTGCCAGCAGCTTAGTGGGAGGGGACACAGATACGCAGTATTTT. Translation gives CASSLVGGDTDTQYF.

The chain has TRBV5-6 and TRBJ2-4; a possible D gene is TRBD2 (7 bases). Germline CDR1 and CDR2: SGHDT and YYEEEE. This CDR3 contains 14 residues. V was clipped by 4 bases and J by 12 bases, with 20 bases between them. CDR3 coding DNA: TGTGCCAGCAGCCCCTGGGGGCGGGGGAGCACTCAGTACTTC. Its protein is CASSPWGRGSTQYF.

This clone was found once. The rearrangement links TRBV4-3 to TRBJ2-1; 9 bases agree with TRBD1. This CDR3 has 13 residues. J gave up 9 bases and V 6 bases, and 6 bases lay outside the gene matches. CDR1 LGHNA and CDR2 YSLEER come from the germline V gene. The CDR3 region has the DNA TGCGCCAGCAGTCTACAGGGGGCCGGTGAGCAGTTCTTC. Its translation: CASSLQGAGEQFF.

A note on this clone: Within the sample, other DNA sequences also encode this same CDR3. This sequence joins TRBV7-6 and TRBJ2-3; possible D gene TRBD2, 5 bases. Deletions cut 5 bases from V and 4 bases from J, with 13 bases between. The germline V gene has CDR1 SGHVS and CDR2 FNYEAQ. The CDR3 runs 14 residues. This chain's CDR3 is CASSPTSGADTQYF. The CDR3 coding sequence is TGTGCCAGCAGCCCTACCTCCGGGGCAGATACGCAGTATTTT.

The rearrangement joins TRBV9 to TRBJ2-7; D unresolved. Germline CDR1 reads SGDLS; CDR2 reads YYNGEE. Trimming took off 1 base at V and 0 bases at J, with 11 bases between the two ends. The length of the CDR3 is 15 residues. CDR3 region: CASSVNTLPSYEQYF. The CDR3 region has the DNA TGTGCCAGCAGCGTAAACACGCTTCCCTCCTACGAGCAGTACTTC.

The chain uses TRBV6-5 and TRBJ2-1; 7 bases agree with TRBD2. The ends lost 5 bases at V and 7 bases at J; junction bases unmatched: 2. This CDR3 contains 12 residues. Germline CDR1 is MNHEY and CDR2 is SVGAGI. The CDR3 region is CASSPAGNEQFF. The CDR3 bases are TGTGCCAGCAGTCCAGCGGGGAATGAGCAGTTCTTC.

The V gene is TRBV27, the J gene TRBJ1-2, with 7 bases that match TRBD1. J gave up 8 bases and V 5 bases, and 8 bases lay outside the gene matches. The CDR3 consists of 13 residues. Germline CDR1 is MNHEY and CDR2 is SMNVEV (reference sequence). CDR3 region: CASSPDRRVGYTF. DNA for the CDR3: TGTGCCAGCAGTCCGGACAGGCGTGTGGGCTACACCTTC.

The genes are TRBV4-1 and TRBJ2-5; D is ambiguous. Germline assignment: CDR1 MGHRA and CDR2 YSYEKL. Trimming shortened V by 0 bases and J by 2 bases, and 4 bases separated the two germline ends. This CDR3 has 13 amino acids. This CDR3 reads CASSQERQETQYF. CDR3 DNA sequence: TGCGCCAGCAGCCAAGAGAGACAAGAGACCCAGTACTTC.

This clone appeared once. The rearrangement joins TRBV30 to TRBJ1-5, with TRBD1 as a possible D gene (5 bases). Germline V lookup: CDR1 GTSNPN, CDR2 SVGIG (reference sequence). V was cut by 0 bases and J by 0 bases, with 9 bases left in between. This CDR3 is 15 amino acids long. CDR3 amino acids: CAWSVDSNSNQPQHF. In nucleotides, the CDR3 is TGTGCCTGGAGTGTCGACAGTAATAGCAATCAGCCCCAGCATTTT.

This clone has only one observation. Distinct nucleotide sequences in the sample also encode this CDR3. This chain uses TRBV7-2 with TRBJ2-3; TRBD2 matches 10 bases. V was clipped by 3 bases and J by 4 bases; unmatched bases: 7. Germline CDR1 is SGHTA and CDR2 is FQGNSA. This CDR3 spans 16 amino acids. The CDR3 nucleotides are TGTGCCAGCAGCTTGACGAGCGGGGGGGCGCCAGATACGCAGTATTTT. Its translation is CASSLTSGGAPDTQYF.

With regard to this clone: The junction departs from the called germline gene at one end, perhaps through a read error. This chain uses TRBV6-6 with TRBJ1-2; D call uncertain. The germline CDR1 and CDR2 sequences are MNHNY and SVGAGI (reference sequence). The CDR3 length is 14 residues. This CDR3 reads CASSWLIGDYGYTF. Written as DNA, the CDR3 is TGCGCCAGCAGTTGGTTGATCGGGGACTATGGCTACACCTTC.

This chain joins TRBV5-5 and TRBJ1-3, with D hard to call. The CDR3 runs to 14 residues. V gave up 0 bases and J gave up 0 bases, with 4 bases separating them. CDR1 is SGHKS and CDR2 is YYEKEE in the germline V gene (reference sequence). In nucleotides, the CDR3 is TGTGCCAGCAGCTTGGACAGCTCTGGAAACACCATATATTTT. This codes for CASSLDSSGNTIYF.